Reported below is one TCR beta chain. Its cognate antigen is unknown. This sample was taken from a study of cytomegalovirus exposure and HLA in healthy donors. General study results and limits: As immune exposure information, only CMV serostatus was available. Presence/absence comparisons presumed near-even sequencing depth among donors. Rates of TCR association differed by HLA locus in a later analysis, with DRB1 highest and HLA-C lowest.

It was with 60 Vbeta and 13 Jbeta primers that the PCR ran. The data were produced by immunoSEQ multiplex PCR, yet TCRdb's version contains in-frame clones alone and is incomplete. The sample has 100,000 to 150,000 clones, over 75% seen once. This TCR derives from a man aged 25 to 40 in good health and CMV-seronegative. Material: PBMCs.

This CDR3 reads CASSDRTGGFPYF. The CDR3 DNA reads TGTGCCAGCAGCGACAGGACAGGGGGCTTCCCGTACTTC. V and J are TRBV7-9 and TRBJ2-7, with 11 bases matching TRBD1. The V gene's germline CDR1 is SEHNR and CDR2 FQNEAQ (reference sequence). J gave up 12 bases and V 5 bases, and 9 bases lay outside the gene matches. The CDR3 covers 13 residues.